The entry that follows covers one TCR beta chain sequence. Its antigen remains unidentified. The sample belongs to a study of shared clonotypes between healthy human individuals. For the study at large: Used for every donor were three CD4 naive, three CD4 memory, two CD8 naive and one CD8 memory plate.

Measured with immunoSEQ multiplex PCR; TCRdb has only the in-frame clones, and not every one. The repertoire holds some 2,100,000 clones, with almost 96% as singletons. Points from the study as a whole: Relative to their counterparts shared across all four donors, non-shared clonotypes exhibited diminished generation probabilities.

The CDR3 loop spans 13 amino acids. V lost 3 bases and J lost 3; bases outside the gene matches: 4. Germline loops: CDR1 SQVTM, CDR2 ANQGSEA. Every contributor of samples was a Caucasian grown-up residing in Nashville, Tennessee. CD4+ cells yielded CD45RA+ naive and CD45RA-negative memory subsets. This clonotype originated in a man aged 18 to 29 in good health. The chain recombines TRBV29-1 with TRBJ1-1; 7 bases are a match to TRBD1. Sequencing was carried out using naive CD4+ T cells sorted from blood. Subset reported: CD45RA+ positively selected. Here the CDR3 DNA reads TGCAGCGTTGAGGGGACAGCCTACACTGAAGCTTTCTTT. Translated: CSVEGTAYTEAFF.